Listed below are T cell receptor beta chains from one sample, sequenced in a study of blood T cell repertoires in COVID-19. Here immunoSEQ multiplex PCR was the method, and the copy in TCRdb shows in-frame clones only, minus some. The repertoire holds some 130,000 clones, with about nine tenths as singletons. The sequenced sample was peripheral blood. Receptor source: a woman aged 70-85 years with COVID-19, enrolled during active disease. CDR3s include the opening cysteine and the closing phenylalanine or tryptophan. A D gene is named only where the DNA matches it firmly. Some rows have no size entry. The others give once, few or many, or a class for an expanded clone.

size	D	V	J	DNA	CDR3
-	-	TRBV10-3	TRBJ1-2	TGTGCCATCAGTGCACAGGTTAACTATGGCTACACCTTC	CAISAQVNYGYTF
-	-	TRBV3-1/TRBV3-2	TRBJ2-1	TGTGCCAGCAGCCTTGGACTCACCTACAATGAGCAGTTCTTC	CASSLGLTYNEQFF
-	TRBD1	TRBV13	TRBJ1-6	TGTGCCAGCAGCTTGGACAGGGGTAATTCACCCCTCCACTTT	CASSLDRGNSPLHF
-	TRBD2	TRBV15	TRBJ2-5	TGTGCCACCAGCCCGGGGCGAGCGGGGGGTGGAGAGACCCAGTACTTC	CATSPGRAGGGETQYF
-	TRBD2	TRBV28	TRBJ2-3	TGTGCCAGCAAAGCGGGACTGATCACAGATACGCAGTATTTT	CASKAGLITDTQYF
-	-	TRBV5-1	TRBJ1-1	TGCGCCAGCAGCTTAAAGGGGCCGCACACTGAAGCTTTCTTT	CASSLKGPHTEAFF
-	TRBD2	TRBV15	TRBJ2-7	TGTGCCACCAGCAGAGATCTTGGCGGGGGGGCGCAGGAGCAGTACTTC	CATSRDLGGGAQEQYF
-	TRBD1	TRBV29-1	TRBJ2-7	TGCAGCGGGAGGACAGGGACCTACGAGCAGTACTTC	CSGRTGTYEQYF
-	TRBD1	TRBV19	TRBJ1-4	TGTGCCAGTAGTATAGTGGGGACAGCGCTTGGTGAAAAACTGTTTTTT	CASSIVGTALGEKLFF
-	-	TRBV2	TRBJ1-1	TGTGCCAGCAGTCTACAGATGAACACTGAAGCTTTCTTT	CASSLQMNTEAFF
-	-	TRBV10-1	TRBJ2-5	TGCGCCAGCAGCGCGGTTCGGGGTGAGACCCAGTACTTC	CASSAVRGETQYF
-	-	TRBV5-3	TRBJ2-7	TGTGCCAGAAGCCGGGTTTACGGCTACGAGCAGTACTTC	CARSRVYGYEQYF
once	TRBD1	TRBV18	TRBJ1-6	TGTGCCAGCTCACCAAGATCTGGGACAGGGGATTCACCCCTCCACTTT	CASSPRSGTGDSPLHF
-	TRBD1	TRBV4-1	TRBJ2-3	TGCGCCAGCAGCCAAGTTGCGACAGGGGGTGATACGCAGTATTTT	CASSQVATGGDTQYF
few	-	TRBV20-1	TRBJ1-3	TGCAGTGCTAGTGTCGGGTTCGGAAACACCATATATTTT	CSASVGFGNTIYF
-	TRBD1	TRBV23-1	TRBJ1-2	TGCGCCAGCAGCCTGATTAGAGGGGACAGGGGGCTTAGCTATGGCTACACCTTC	CASSLIRGDRGLSYGYTF
once	TRBD2	TRBV9	TRBJ2-2	TGTGCCAGCAGCCTGCGGGCTAGCGGGGGTCAGACCGGGGAGCTGTTTTTT	CASSLRASGGQTGELFF
-	TRBD2	TRBV19	TRBJ2-1	TGTGCCAGTAGTATGTCCACGGGGGGGGAATATGAGCAGTTCTTC	CASSMSTGGEYEQFF
-	-	TRBV10-3	TRBJ1-2	TGTGCCATCAGTGAAAATCGCTATGGCTACACCTTC	CAISENRYGYTF
-	TRBD2	TRBV28	TRBJ2-2	TGTGCCAGCAGTCCCTCGGGGGGGCCCGGCACCGGGGAGCTGTTTTTT	CASSPSGGPGTGELFF
-	-	TRBV7-9	TRBJ1-4	TGTGCCAGCAGCTTAGGATTAAGCGGGATTGCAACTAATGAAAAACTGTTTTTT	CASSLGLSGIATNEKLFF
-	TRBD2	TRBV11-3	TRBJ2-1	TGTGCCAGCAGCCCCGCTAGCGGGGGGGCCGACAATGAGCAGTTCTTC	CASSPASGGADNEQFF
-	TRBD2	TRBV6-5	TRBJ2-1	TGTGCCAGCAGTTCTCTAGCGGGGGGGGGATTTGAGCAGTTCTTC	CASSSLAGGGFEQFF
few	TRBD1	TRBV5-1	TRBJ1-6	TGCGCCAGCAGCTTGGGTGGGACAGGAAGATCACCCCTCCACTTT	CASSLGGTGRSPLHF
-	-	TRBV5-5	TRBJ2-1	TGTGCCAGCAGCTTGGGACTCAATGAGCAGTTCTTC	CASSLGLNEQFF
-	TRBD1	TRBV5-6	TRBJ1-5	TGTGCCAGCAGTTTGATGACAGGGAGCCAGCCCCAGCATTTT	CASSLMTGSQPQHF
once	-	TRBV7-6	TRBJ1-5	TGTGCCAGCAGCTTAGACGGGGGGCGTAGCAATCAGCCCCAGCATTTT	CASSLDGGRSNQPQHF
-	TRBD1	TRBV7-9	TRBJ2-7	TGTGCCAGCAGCTTAGAAGGGGGCTCAGGGCAGTACTTC	CASSLEGGSGQYF
-	TRBD1	TRBV11-1	TRBJ2-1	TGTGCCAGCAGCAGGGGACAGGGGATCTACAATGAGCAGTTCTTC	CASSRGQGIYNEQFF
-	-	TRBV24-1	TRBJ2-1	TGTGCCACCAGTGACCCAAGCGGCGGGGAGCAGTTCTTC	CATSDPSGGEQFF
-	-	TRBV7-2	TRBJ1-4	TGTGCCAGCAGCTTAAGGGTCGGGGTTGAAAAACTGTTTTTT	CASSLRVGVEKLFF
once	-	TRBV5-4	TRBJ1-4	TGTGCCAGCAGCTTGAAAGGGGTGATGGATGAAAAACTGTTTTTT	CASSLKGVMDEKLFF
-	TRBD2	TRBV12-3/TRBV12-4	TRBJ2-1	TGTGCCAGCAGTCCCGGGACTAGCGGGGGGGCATTCTTC	CASSPGTSGGAFF
-	-	TRBV21-1	TRBJ2-7	TGTGCCAGCAGCAAGAATCTCTCCGGGACAGGGGGCCACGAGCAGTACTTC	CASSKNLSGTGGHEQYF
-	TRBD1	TRBV6-6	TRBJ1-1	TGTGCCAGCAGTTACTCACAGGGGTGGGCCACTGAAGCTTTCTTT	CASSYSQGWATEAFF
-	TRBD1	TRBV28	TRBJ1-4	TGTGCCAGCAGTTTAGGCAACAGGGGGTCGTCTAATGAAAAACTGTTTTTT	CASSLGNRGSSNEKLFF
-	TRBD1	TRBV18	TRBJ2-2	TGTGCCAGCGCACGACAGGGGGACACCGGGGAGCTGTTTTTT	CASARQGDTGELFF
-	-	TRBV27	TRBJ2-5	TGTGCCAGCAGTTTACGGAGGGGCCAAGAGACCCAGTACTTC	CASSLRRGQETQYF
-	TRBD1	TRBV18	TRBJ2-7	TGTGCCAGCTCACCACGAGGGCAGGGGGCGGCCGAGCAGTACTTC	CASSPRGQGAAEQYF
once	TRBD2	TRBV3-1/TRBV3-2	TRBJ2-5	TGTGCCAGCAGCCAAGGCGGGGGAGGGGAGACCCAGTACTTC	CASSQGGGGETQYF